This TCR beta chain stems from a study of Graves' ophthalmopathy and Graves' hyperthyroidism. Amplification of the TCR beta CDR3 regions used RNA transcripts (as template). Amplification began with first-round RT-PCR using HTBI primers, then second-round multiplex PCR was performed. TCRdb called the multiplex PCR reads again in MiXCR, with one record for every CDR3 protein. Among 650,000 to 800,000 distinct CDR3 sequences listed, over 40% were seen once. V was cut by 1 base and J by 2 bases, with 6 bases left in between. CDR1 LGHDT and CDR2 YNNKEL come from the germline V gene (reference sequence). This CDR3 is 15 amino acids long. Fresh peripheral blood, roughly 9.4 ml, was the PBMC source.

The TCR was taken from an adult man with Graves' ophthalmopathy. The chain carries TRBV3-1 and TRBJ2-6; tentative D call: TRBD1 (6 bases). Sequenced input: peripheral blood. This CDR3 is CASSQGTAGANVLTF. The CDR3 nucleotides read TGTGCCAGCAGCCAAGGGACAGCTGGGGCCAACGTCCTGACTTTC.